Listed here are 17 T cell receptor beta chains from one sample, sequenced in a study of blood T cell repertoires in COVID-19. Sequenced by immunoSEQ multiplex PCR; TCRdb stores in-frame clones only, minus some. The top ten hold approximately 1.2% of the sample, which has about 380,000 clones, 80% to 90% seen once. The sequencing input was PBMCs or T cells enriched from blood (not recorded which). These receptors were collected from a man aged 25-40 years who had recovered from COVID-19.

This chain joins TRBV7-9 and TRBJ1-4; 7 bases map to TRBD1. The J segment lost 4 bases and the V segment lost 8 bases, leaving 4 bases of the junction unmatched. Germline V lookup: CDR1 SEHNR, CDR2 FQNEAQ (reference sequence). The CDR3 spans 13 residues. CDR3 region: CASGQDDNEKLFF. CDR3 bases: TGTGCCAGCGGACAGGACGATAATGAAAAACTGTTTTTT.

This chain connects TRBV6-2 or TRBV6-3 to TRBJ2-1; 9 bases map to TRBD2. Germline CDR1 is MNHEY and CDR2 is SVGEGT. J lost 9 bases, V lost 2 bases, and 11 bases had no gene match. The CDR3 consists of 16 residues. CDR3 loop: CASSYRARGGAVEQFF. The CDR3 nucleotides are TGTGCCAGCAGTTACAGGGCCCGCGGGGGGGCGGTTGAGCAGTTCTTC.

DNA of the CDR3: TGTGCCAGCAGCTTAGTGAAATTAGCGGGGTATACCGGGGAGCTGTTTTTT. Translation gives CASSLVKLAGYTGELFF. The chain couples TRBV7-2 to TRBJ2-2; 8 bases are shared with TRBD2. Trimming cost V 1 base and J 5 bases; bases outside gene matches: 9. Germline CDR1 is SGHTA and CDR2 is FQGNSA. The CDR3 length is 17 residues.

This clone was recorded once. The chain uses TRBV5-1 and TRBJ1-2; a possible D gene is TRBD1 (5 bases). V lost 0 bases to trimming and J lost 3 bases, with 12 bases between them. The germline CDR1 and CDR2 sequences are SGHRS and YFSETQ. The CDR3 length is 15 residues. The CDR3 region has the DNA TGCGCCAGCAGCTTGGAGAACAGGCCTGACTATGGCTACACCTTC. This translates into CASSLENRPDYGYTF.

This clone was detected only once. V gene TRBV7-8 combines with J gene TRBJ2-1; 12 nucleotides agree with TRBD2. The ends lost 5 bases at V and 7 bases at J; junction bases unmatched: 6. The CDR3 runs 15 residues. Looked up from germline, CDR1 is SGHVS and CDR2 is FQNEAQ. This CDR3 is CASSTQGLAGNEQFF. CDR3 bases: TGTGCCAGCAGCACACAGGGACTAGCGGGTAATGAGCAGTTCTTC.

V gene TRBV9 combines with J gene TRBJ2-7; TRBD1 matches 9 bases. The CDR3 extends over 13 amino acids. Germline V lookup: CDR1 SGDLS, CDR2 YYNGEE. V lost 5 bases to trimming and J lost 1 base; unmatched junction nucleotides: 1. In DNA form, the CDR3 reads TGTGCCAGCAGGGACAGGGGTTCCTACGAGCAGTACTTC. Its protein is CASRDRGSYEQYF.

The genes are TRBV7-2 and TRBJ1-1, with TRBD1 as a possible D gene (6 bases). V was clipped by 6 bases and J by 0 bases, with 14 bases between them. The CDR3 has 15 amino acids. CDR1 SGHTA and CDR2 FQGNSA come from the germline V gene. CDR3 protein: CASSLKQGMNTEAFF. In DNA, the CDR3 is TGTGCCAGCAGTTTAAAACAGGGCATGAACACTGAAGCTTTCTTT.

This chain links TRBV7-8 with TRBJ1-1, with TRBD1 matching 9 bases. V dropped 5 bases and J dropped 6; count of bases not matched to a gene: 4. The CDR3 loop spans 13 amino acids. The germline V gene has CDR1 SGHVS and CDR2 FQNEAQ. Written as DNA, the CDR3 is TGTGCCAGCAGCGAACAGGGGGCGTCTGAAGCTTTCTTT. Encoded protein: CASSEQGASEAFF.

V usage is TRBV7-9 and J usage is TRBJ1-1; 7 bases fit TRBD1. Looked up from germline, CDR1 is SEHNR and CDR2 is FQNEAQ (reference sequence). The CDR3 length is 15 residues. Trimming removed 5 bases from V and 1 base from J; junction bases left unmatched: 7. Written as DNA, the CDR3 is TGTGCCAGCAGCAGGGACAGACCTGAGAACACTGAAGCTTTCTTT. This sequence encodes CASSRDRPENTEAFF.

The chain has TRBV19 and TRBJ1-5; tentative D call: TRBD1 (5 bases). The germline CDR1 and CDR2 sequences are LNHDA and SQIVND (reference sequence). The V end was cut by 3 bases, the J end by 7 bases, with 13 bases between. The CDR3 sequence is 14 residues long. The CDR3 nucleotides read TGTGCCAGTAGTATTGCACAGGACGGCCAGCCCCAGCATTTT. Translation gives CASSIAQDGQPQHF.

This clone was detected a few times. The rearrangement joins TRBV18 to TRBJ2-1; 8 nucleotides agree with TRBD1. Trimming at V came to 2 bases and at J to 5 bases, leaving 8 bases not matched to a gene. The CDR3 is 16 residues long. CDR1 and CDR2 (germline): KGHSH, LQKENI. The CDR3 DNA reads TGTGCCAGCTCACCAGACGAGACAGGGGCCCACAATGAGCAGTTCTTC. Amino acid sequence: CASSPDETGAHNEQFF.

The gene calls are TRBV6-1 and TRBJ2-7; D is ambiguous. The CDR3 sequence is 13 residues long. Trimming pared 3 bases from V and 2 bases from J, leaving 8 bases between. From germline, CDR1 is MNHNS and CDR2 SASEGT. The DNA for the CDR3 is TGTGCCAGCAGTGATACTGTTCCCTACGAGCAGTACTTC. The encoded protein is CASSDTVPYEQYF.

This clone showed up just once. The V call is TRBV30, the J call TRBJ1-3; D gene unclear. Trimming left V 0 bases short and J 8 bases short, with 5 bases between. The CDR3 covers 11 residues. Germline values: CDR1 GTSNPN, CDR2 SVGIG (reference sequence). As DNA, the CDR3 is TGTGCCTGGAGTGTGTCTTACACCATATATTTT. Amino acids: CAWSVSYTIYF.

The V call is TRBV19, the J call TRBJ1-5; D not certain. The CDR3 is 16 residues long. V was cut by 0 bases and J by 4 bases, with 13 bases left in between. The germline gives CDR1 LNHDA, CDR2 SQIVND (reference sequence). In DNA, the CDR3 is TGTGCCAGTAGTATAGATGGTGGGAGAGGGAATCAGCCCCAGCATTTT. It translates to CASSIDGGRGNQPQHF.

The CDR3 nucleotides read TGTGCCAGCAGCTTAGTCCAGGGGTTTGGCTACACCTTC. This translates into CASSLVQGFGYTF. The chain combines TRBV13 with TRBJ1-2, with TRBD1 as a possible D gene (6 bases). CDR3 size: 13 residues. V shed 1 base and J shed 7 bases, with 10 bases lying between them. Germline V gives CDR1 PRHDT, CDR2 FYEKMQ (reference sequence).

The chain recombines TRBV10-3 with TRBJ2-7; D uncertain. CDR3 size: 11 residues. V shed 10 bases and J shed 6 bases, with 13 bases lying between them. The germline V gene has CDR1 ENHRY and CDR2 SYGVKD. DNA for the CDR3: TGTGCCACCTTGGCCCCCCCCGAGCAGTACTTC. It specifies CATLAPPEQYF.

This clone has only a few counts. The V and J genes are TRBV27 and TRBJ2-1; D perhaps matches TRBD1 (5 bases). Germline V gene sequence: CDR1 MNHEY, CDR2 SMNVEV (reference sequence). V was trimmed by 3 bases and J by 3 bases, leaving 12 bases between them. CDR3 length equals 15 residues. CDR3 bases: TGTGCCAGCAGTTTGGTACAGGCCTACTACAATGAGCAGTTCTTC. Translation gives CASSLVQAYYNEQFF.